The T cell receptor (beta chain) under discussion was sequenced for a study of shared T cell receptors in the human thymus. The CDR3 spans 13 residues. V lost 6 bases to trimming and J lost 6 bases, with 14 bases between them. Germline CDR1 is LGHNT and CDR2 is FRNRAP. Measured with immunoSEQ multiplex PCR; TCRdb has only the in-frame clones, and not every one. This sample has under 850,000 clones, with roughly 90% found just once. These sequences were also reported in another study, on human thymus T cells. From that study: Healthy Finnish infants undergoing corrective surgery for congenital heart defects were used as donors. Thymic resections from corrective heart surgery supplied the tissue. Among thymic and blood repertoires, usage of V and J genes appeared biased. Highly overlapping thymic repertoires among unrelated individuals were reported in related research.

The clonotype comes from a boy under three years old with a congenital heart defect. Sequencing used thymocytes. This chain links TRBV12-5 with TRBJ1-2, with D perhaps TRBD1 (6 bases). CDR3 sequence (DNA): TGTGCTAGTGGACATAGAAACAGGGATGGCTACACCTTC. Amino acid sequence: CASGHRNRDGYTF.